Listed below are T cell receptor beta chains from one sample, sequenced in a study of blood T cell repertoires in COVID-19. TCRdb's table, derived via immunoSEQ multiplex PCR, lists solely in-frame clones and lacks some. The table shows around 300,000 clones, with around 88% occurring only once. Sequences were obtained from peripheral blood. The receptor source for this set is a woman in her seventies with COVID-19, enrolled during active disease. Each CDR3 is given without its conserved first and last residue. Fields, in order: J gene, V gene, CDR3 protein.

J: TRBJ2-1; V: TRBV12-5; CDR3: ASVYSTSGGSYNEQF
J: TRBJ1-1; V: TRBV7-2; CDR3: ASSFRGAGDLLSTEAF
J: TRBJ1-1; V: TRBV5-5; CDR3: ASSLTGNTEAF
J: TRBJ1-1; V: TRBV5-4; CDR3: ASSLGGQLTEAF
J: TRBJ2-5; V: TRBV7-2; CDR3: ASSKAGGLSETQY
J: TRBJ2-6; V: TRBV19; CDR3: ASSIEGHLAQSGANVLT
J: TRBJ2-7; V: TRBV7-9; CDR3: ASSLTSGGPVPDEQY
J: TRBJ1-1; V: TRBV28; CDR3: ASSYRRTEAF
J: TRBJ1-1; V: TRBV28; CDR3: ASRGQGGTEAF
J: TRBJ2-2; V: TRBV27; CDR3: ASSSGTGAQNTGELF